This entry is about one T cell receptor beta chain. Its antigen is undetermined. Germline V gene lookup returns CDR1 KGHDR and CDR2 SFDVKD. The CDR3 length is 15 residues. Trimming pared 2 bases from V and 6 bases from J, leaving 14 bases between. CD8+ and CD4+ T cells taken from blood had their TCR beta sequenced. This record belongs to a study of CD8 T cells in Susac syndrome. Study findings and constraints: An acknowledgment was made by the study that its TCR sequencing and HLA analysis involved relatively few individuals.

Random hexamers were used to reverse transcribe the RNA input (about 0.5 to 1 ug). TCRdb reprocessed the immunoSEQ multiplex PCR reads with MiXCR, giving one entry per CDR3 protein. The repertoire holds 200,000 or so distinct CDR3 sequences, with nearly 95% as singletons. Specimen: CD4+ T cells from PBMCs. The TCR sequence derives from a human donor with multiple sclerosis. The chain recombines TRBV24-1 with TRBJ2-3, with D tentatively TRBD1 (6 bases). CDR3 coding DNA: TGTGCCACCAGTGATTCGACTCAGGGGTGGGATACGCAGTATTTT. Translation gives CATSDSTQGWDTQYF.